The sample holds many counts of the clone carrying this TCR beta chain. Germline V gives CDR1 SGHNT, CDR2 YYREEE (reference sequence). V lost 1 base and J lost 3, with 10 bases in between. The length of the CDR3 is 14 residues. The data originate from a study of spatial heterogeneity in lung cancer. Documented time point: sample taken at primary tumor resection. Whole RNA was taken from tumor, nontumor lung or frozen PBMC; it was then sequenced unsorted. The donors comprised about 74 untreated early-stage non-small cell lung cancer patients. TCRdb re-derived calls from the 5' RACE reads in MiXCR, one entry per CDR3 protein. The sample yields almost 75,000 distinct CDR3 sequences, roughly 14% seen once.

This specimen was PBMCs, taken at surgery. The V gene is TRBV5-4, the J gene TRBJ2-5; D might be TRBD2 (5 bases). The TCR was taken from a male donor with early-stage non-small cell lung cancer. This CDR3 reads CASSLKGAEETQYF. DNA of the CDR3: TGTGCCAGCAGCTTGAAGGGAGCAGAAGAGACCCAGTACTTC.